This T cell receptor beta chain came from a study of T cells after yellow fever vaccination. As concerns this clonotype: Its antigen remains unknown.

Study-level points and caveats: A weaker secondary response peaked on day 5, the primary on day 15. Detected again after the booster were most primary-vaccination clones, at about 96% CD4 and 70% to 90% CD8. Of the clonotypes, a small share occurred in both CD4 and CD8 compartments.

5'RACE template switching produced TCR cDNA carrying a universal primer site and UMIs. MiXCR, applied by TCRdb to the 5' RACE reads, yields one record per CDR3 protein. The data contain about 250,000 distinct CDR3 sequences, 3.6% of them singletons. V was clipped by 0 bases and J by 7 bases, with 7 bases between them. Germline CDR1 SGHTA, CDR2 FQGNSA. This CDR3 comprises 14 residues. The genes are TRBV7-2 and TRBJ1-6; no reliable D call. The receptor's source is a man aged 18 to 29 who received the YFV17D yellow fever vaccine. The sequencing used PBMCs, collected 15 days after the yellow fever booster vaccination. CDR3 amino acids: CASSLARINSPLHF. In nucleotides, the CDR3 is TGTGCCAGCAGCTTAGCCAGGATCAATTCACCCCTCCACTTT.